The next 29 T cell receptor beta chains were all read from a single sample in a study of regulatory T cells in long-lasting Graves disease. Libraries of TCR beta came from iRepertoire HTBI primers plus Arm-PCR of CDR3 regions. TCRdb called the multiplex PCR reads again in MiXCR, with one record for every CDR3 protein. The table shows 300,000 to 450,000 distinct CDR3 sequences, with around a sixth occurring only once. Time point specified: newly diagnosed GD, antithyroid drugs for less than 3 months. Generation of the TCR library employed RNA extracted from PBMCs. This sample comprised peripheral blood mononuclear cells (PBMCs), obtained at new diagnosis, from a patient treated with antithyroid drugs. The receptors were sampled from a female donor with Graves disease.

There are many counts of this clonotype. The chain carries TRBV15 and TRBJ1-1, with D hard to call. This CDR3 has 18 residues. Deletions cut 0 bases from V and 0 bases from J, with 17 bases between. The germline V gene has CDR1 LNHNV and CDR2 YYDKDF (reference sequence). Here the CDR3 reads CATSRDLAKASMNTEAFF. The CDR3 region has the DNA TGTGCCACCAGCAGAGATTTGGCAAAAGCTTCCATGAACACTGAAGCTTTCTTT.

Worth noting for this clonotype: A read error is likely here: a far larger clone is one base away. The chain couples TRBV7-9 to TRBJ2-1; 9 nucleotides match TRBD1. CDR1 and CDR2 (germline): SEHNR, FQNEAQ (reference sequence). Trimming cost V 5 bases and J 9 bases; bases outside gene matches: 14. The CDR3 runs to 16 residues. CDR3 nucleotides: TGTGCCAGCAGCCCCCGGACAGGGGCCTTAGCTAGTGAGCAGTTCTTC. Translated, it gives CASSPRTGALASEQFF.

This clonotype was observed many times. The chain employs TRBV4-1 and TRBJ1-1; D may be TRBD1 (5 bases). Germline V gives CDR1 MGHRA, CDR2 YSYEKL. The CDR3 has 18 amino acids. V dropped 0 bases and J dropped 0 bases, with 17 bases sitting between them. CDR3: CASSQDTVWGNLNTEAFF. The CDR3 coding sequence is TGCGCCAGCAGCCAAGATACGGTGTGGGGGAACCTGAACACTGAAGCTTTCTTT.

This clonotype showed up many times. This chain joins TRBV5-5 and TRBJ2-6; no definite D call. This CDR3 spans 14 amino acids. CDR1 and CDR2 from the germline V gene are SGHKS and YYEKEE (reference sequence). Trimming shortened V by 4 bases and J by 0 bases, and 5 bases separated the two germline ends. CDR3 bases: TGTGCCAGCAGCCACGACTCTGGGGCCAACGTCCTGACTTTC. It specifies CASSHDSGANVLTF.

CDR3 DNA: TGTGCCATCAGTGAGTCTCGGACAGGGGGCAGAGAAGGCCAGTACTTC. This sequence encodes CAISESRTGGREGQYF. This chain links TRBV10-3 with TRBJ2-5; 11 bases agree with TRBD1. Germline CDR1 ENHRY, CDR2 SYGVKD. V shed 0 bases, J shed 10 bases, and the junction held 10 bases outside the gene matches. The length of the CDR3 is 16 residues.

This clonotype came up many times. V gene TRBV6-1 combines with J gene TRBJ2-7; 8 nucleotides match TRBD1. Trimming cost V 1 base and J 1 base; bases outside gene matches: 3. CDR1 is MNHNS and CDR2 is SASEGT in the germline V gene. The CDR3 has 15 amino acids. DNA of the CDR3: TGTGCCAGCAGTGAAGTTTACAGGGGGTCCTACGAGCAGTACTTC. This sequence encodes CASSEVYRGSYEQYF.

This clonotype has just a few counts. This chain connects TRBV30 to TRBJ1-2; perhaps TRBD1 as D (5 bases). CDR3 size: 12 residues. CDR1 is GTSNPN and CDR2 is SVGIG in the germline V gene (reference sequence). Deletions cut 2 bases from V and 8 bases from J, with 12 bases between. The CDR3 DNA is TGTGCCTGGAGTTTTGCAGAGGGGGGCTACACCTTC. This codes for CAWSFAEGGYTF. Combining the CDR3 with reference TRBV30 and TRBJ1-2 gives the whole variable domain SQTIHQWPATLVQPVGSPLSLECTVEGTSNPNLYWYRQAAGRGLQLLFYSVGIGQISSEVPQNLSASRPQDRQFILSSKKLLLSDSGFYLCAWSFAEGGYTFGSGTRLTVV.

The gene calls are TRBV5-6 and TRBJ2-1; the D gene could be TRBD1 or TRBD2 (5 bases each). V was trimmed by 0 bases and J by 3 bases, leaving 10 bases between them. Germline CDR1 SGHDT, CDR2 YYEEEE. The CDR3 length is 15 residues. The CDR3 sequence: CASSLVGARYNEQFF. The CDR3 coding sequence is TGTGCCAGCAGCTTGGTCGGGGCGCGCTACAATGAGCAGTTCTTC.

For the CDR3, the DNA is TGTGCCAGCCCGACTCCGGGACAGGGTCACGAGCAGTACTTC. Encoded protein: CASPTPGQGHEQYF. The chain combines TRBV18 with TRBJ2-7; 9 nucleotides line up with TRBD1. Germline V gene data show CDR1 as KGHSH and CDR2 as LQKENI. This CDR3 has 14 residues. Trimming removed 8 bases from V and 5 bases from J; junction bases left unmatched: 10.

This clonotype appeared many times. CDR3 coding DNA: TGTGCCAGCAGCTTGTACTCCGGATATAGTGAGCAGTTCTTC. It translates to CASSLYSGYSEQFF. The genes are TRBV5-5 and TRBJ2-1, with no clear D. Germline values: CDR1 SGHKS, CDR2 YYEKEE (reference sequence). Trimming stripped 1 base from V and 9 bases from J, with 14 bases between. This CDR3 is built from 14 residues.

The sample holds many counts of this clonotype. V is TRBV2 and J is TRBJ1-3; no reliable D call. Trimming cost V 5 bases and J 1 base, with 15 bases left between them. The CDR3 runs to 16 residues. Germline V CDR1 and CDR2: SNHLY, FYNNEI. CDR3 protein: CASSRPKHRSGNTIYF. CDR3 DNA sequence: TGTGCCAGCAGTCGCCCGAAACATAGATCTGGAAACACCATATATTTT.

The sample holds many counts of this clonotype. The chain combines TRBV6-1 with TRBJ2-2; 7 bases align to TRBD1. The germline V gene has CDR1 MNHNS and CDR2 SASEGT. This CDR3 has 16 amino acids. V lost 5 bases to trimming and J lost 2 bases; unmatched junction nucleotides: 8. In nucleotides, the CDR3 is TGTGCCAGCAGTCCAACCGGGACAGCAAACACCGGGGAGCTGTTTTTT. Translating gives CASSPTGTANTGELFF.

Ten or more counts support this clonotype. The chain couples TRBV24-1 to TRBJ2-1; the D gene is possibly TRBD2 (5 bases). The V gene's germline CDR1 is KGHDR and CDR2 SFDVKD. The CDR3 extends over 14 amino acids. V lost 0 bases to trimming and J lost 9 bases, with 11 bases between them. The CDR3 coding sequence is TGTGCCACCAGTGATTTGACCCCGGGGTCTGAGCAGTTCTTC. The encoded protein is CATSDLTPGSEQFF.

The CDR3 bases are TGTGCCAGCAGCTTAACCCGGTCCGCAGATACGCAGTATTTT. Amino acids: CASSLTRSADTQYF. The chain uses TRBV7-2 and TRBJ2-3; D not resolved. The CDR3 loop spans 14 amino acids. Germline CDR1 and CDR2: SGHTA and FQGNSA. The V end was cut by 2 bases, the J end by 4 bases, with 10 bases between.

With regard to this clonotype: A read error may be the cause here, since a much bigger clone is one base away. The chain recombines TRBV6-1 with TRBJ2-2, with TRBD1 matching over 8 bases. J was trimmed by 7 bases and V by 9 bases; bases with no gene match: 10. This CDR3 is 14 amino acids long. CDR1 MNHNS and CDR2 SASEGT come from the germline V gene. CDR3 sequence reads: CASWTRGPNGELFF. The CDR3 DNA is TGTGCCAGTTGGACCAGGGGGCCTAACGGGGAGCTGTTTTTT.

The chain links TRBV6-2 or TRBV6-3 to TRBJ1-2; no firm D call. The germline V and J ends were trimmed by 11 bases and 1 base, with 20 bases remaining between them. The germline gives CDR1 MNHEY, CDR2 SVGEGT. The CDR3 totals 15 residues. The CDR3 DNA follows: TGTGCCTGCTGGCACGGGGAACTTCGTAACTATGGCTACACCTTC. It specifies CACWHGELRNYGYTF.

This clonotype was detected many times. The chain joins TRBV6-2 or TRBV6-3 to TRBJ1-6; D gene ambiguous. V was shortened by 2 bases and J by 5 bases, with 13 bases between the two germline ends. Germline loops: CDR1 MNHEY, CDR2 SVGEGT. CDR3 length: 16 amino acids. The chain's CDR3 is CASSYSSGNDNSPLHF. CDR3 DNA: TGTGCCAGCAGTTACAGTTCCGGAAACGATAATTCACCCCTCCACTTT.

This clonotype was found many times. The chain employs TRBV6-5 and TRBJ1-2; 10 nucleotides match TRBD1. From germline, CDR1 is MNHEY and CDR2 SVGAGI. The CDR3 spans 15 residues. The trim removed 4 bases at V and 6 bases at J, leaving 8 bases unmatched. CDR3 sequence reads: CASSFNMGQGNGYTF. CDR3 DNA: TGTGCCAGCAGTTTTAACATGGGACAGGGGAATGGCTACACCTTC.

To note about this clonotype: A much larger clone sits a single nucleotide away, making a read error possible. V and J are TRBV20-1 and TRBJ2-3, with D possibly being TRBD1 (5 bases). The DNA end lines up better with TRBJ1-5; the J call may be wrong. CDR1 is DFQATT and CDR2 is SNEGSKA in the germline V gene (reference sequence). This CDR3 is 13 amino acids long. CDR3 sequence: CSAPGLLSGTQHF. The DNA of the CDR3 is TGCAGTGCACCGGGGCTCCTCTCGGGTACGCAGCATTTT.

Comment on this clonotype: Being one base from a much bigger clone, this may be a read error. CDR3 in amino acids: CACSSTGLAGTEQFF. In DNA, the CDR3 is TGTGCCTGCAGCTCTACGGGACTAGCGGGGACTGAGCAGTTCTTC. The rearrangement joins TRBV7-2 to TRBJ2-1, with 13 bases aligning to TRBD2. Germline V gene data show CDR1 as SGHTA and CDR2 as FQGNSA. The CDR3 has 15 residues.

This clonotype showed up many times. This chain uses TRBV28 with TRBJ2-7; D gene uncertain. The germline gives CDR1 MDHEN, CDR2 SYDVKM. The CDR3 extends over 14 amino acids. V was clipped by 4 bases and J by 7 bases, with 17 bases between them. The CDR3 DNA follows: TGTGCCAGCAGTTCGGTCCCCGAGCGAAGGGAGCAGTACTTC. Its translation: CASSSVPERREQYF.

This clonotype has a count of ten or more. J is TRBJ1-4 and V is TRBV12-3 or TRBV12-4, with a weak D call TRBD1 (5 bases). This CDR3 is built from 14 residues. The germline V and J ends were trimmed by 3 bases and 8 bases, with 13 bases remaining between them. The CDR3 bases are TGTGCCAGCAGTTTGACAGACGTGTGGGAAAAACTGTTTTTT. Translated, it gives CASSLTDVWEKLFF.

Details on this clonotype: A much larger clone lies one base from this, so it may be a read error. V and J are TRBV12-3 or TRBV12-4 and TRBJ2-1, with 11 bases lining up with TRBD1. This CDR3 is 17 amino acids long. CDR3 nucleotide sequence: TGTGCCAACAGTTCCCGTTGGGGGGACAGGGGGTACTATGAGCAGTTCTTC. It is translated as CANSSRWGDRGYYEQFF.

J is TRBJ2-5 and V is TRBV24-1; 8 bases are shared with TRBD1. Germline V lookup: CDR1 KGHDR, CDR2 SFDVKD. The length of the CDR3 is 16 residues. J lost 4 bases, V lost 4 bases, and 10 bases had no gene match. The CDR3 region has the DNA TGTGCCACCAGTGACGATCATAGGACAGGGATAGAGACCCAGTACTTC. Translating it yields CATSDDHRTGIETQYF.

The table lists this clonotype with many counts. J is TRBJ2-7 and V is TRBV3-1; D gene ambiguous. Germline values: CDR1 LGHDT, CDR2 YNNKEL (reference sequence). Trimming left V 0 bases short and J 2 bases short, with 8 bases between. This CDR3 comprises 14 residues. The CDR3 spells CASSQEAVAYEQYF. CDR3 nucleotide sequence: TGTGCCAGCAGCCAAGAGGCGGTAGCCTACGAGCAGTACTTC.

Ten or more counts support this clonotype. The chain employs TRBV2 and TRBJ1-2, with 7 bases identical to TRBD1. V lost 6 bases and J lost 4; bases outside the gene matches: 5. Germline assignment: CDR1 SNHLY and CDR2 FYNNEI. The CDR3 totals 13 residues. The chain's CDR3 is CASSAGQAYGYTF. CDR3 coding DNA: TGTGCCAGCAGCGCAGGACAGGCCTATGGCTACACCTTC.

The V call is TRBV19, the J call TRBJ2-1; 9 nucleotides line up with TRBD1. V lost 6 bases and J lost 2; bases outside the gene matches: 5. The CDR3 runs 15 residues. Germline V gene sequence: CDR1 LNHDA, CDR2 SQIVND (reference sequence). CDR3 sequence reads: CASRLTGGTYNEQFF. The CDR3 DNA is TGTGCCAGTAGGCTCACAGGGGGCACCTACAATGAGCAGTTCTTC. Together with reference TRBV19 and TRBJ2-1, the CDR3 gives the full variable domain: DGGITQSPKYLFRKEGQNVTLSCEQNLNHDAMYWYRQDPGQGLRLIYYSQIVNDFQKGDIAEGYSVSREKKESFPLTVTSAQKNPTAFYLCASRLTGGTYNEQFFGPGTRLTVL.

This clonotype was recorded a few times. V gene TRBV28 combines with J gene TRBJ2-7; TRBD1 matches 10 bases. Germline CDR1 reads MDHEN; CDR2 reads SYDVKM. Unmatched junction bases numbered 7, after V lost 5 bases and J lost 3 bases. CDR3 length: 15 residues. The DNA of the CDR3 is TGTGCCAGCAGTCCTAGGACAGGGGGTGGCTACGAGCAGTACTTC. Encoded protein: CASSPRTGGGYEQYF. Filled out from reference TRBV28 and TRBJ2-7, the complete variable domain reads DVKVTQSSRYLVKRTGEKVFLECVQDMDHENMFWYRQDPGLGLRLIYFSYDVKMKEKGDIPEGYSVSREKKERFSLILESASTNQTSMYLCASSPRTGGGYEQYFGPGTRLTVT.

This clonotype was seen many times. This chain links TRBV2 with TRBJ1-1; D is undetermined. The CDR3 sequence is 10 residues long. Between the trimmed V and J ends, which lost 9 bases and 8 bases, there was a span of 10 bases. CDR1 SNHLY and CDR2 FYNNEI come from the germline V gene. CDR3 region: CASGGGEAFF. CDR3 nucleotide sequence: TGTGCCAGTGGTGGCGGCGAAGCTTTCTTT.